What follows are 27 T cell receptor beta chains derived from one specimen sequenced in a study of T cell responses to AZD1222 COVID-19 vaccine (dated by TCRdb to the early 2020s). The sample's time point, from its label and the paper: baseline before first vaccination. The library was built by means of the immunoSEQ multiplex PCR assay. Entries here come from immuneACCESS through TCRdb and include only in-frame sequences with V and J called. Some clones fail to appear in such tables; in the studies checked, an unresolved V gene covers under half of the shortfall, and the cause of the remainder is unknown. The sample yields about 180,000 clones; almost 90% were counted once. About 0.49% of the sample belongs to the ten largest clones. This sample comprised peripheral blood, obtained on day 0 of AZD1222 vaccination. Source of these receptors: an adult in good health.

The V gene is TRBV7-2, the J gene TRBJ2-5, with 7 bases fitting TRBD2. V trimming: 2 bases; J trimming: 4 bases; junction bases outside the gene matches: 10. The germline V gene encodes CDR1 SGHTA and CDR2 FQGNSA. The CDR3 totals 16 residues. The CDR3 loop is CASSLRGGGRGETQYF. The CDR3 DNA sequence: TGTGCCAGCAGCTTAAGGGGCGGGGGTCGGGGAGAGACCCAGTACTTC.

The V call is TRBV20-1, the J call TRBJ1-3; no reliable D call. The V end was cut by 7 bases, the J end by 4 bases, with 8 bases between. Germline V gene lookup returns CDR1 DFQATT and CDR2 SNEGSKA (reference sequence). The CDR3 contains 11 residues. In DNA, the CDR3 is TGCAGTGGCGGTGCGGGAAACACCATATATTTT. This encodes CSGGAGNTIYF.

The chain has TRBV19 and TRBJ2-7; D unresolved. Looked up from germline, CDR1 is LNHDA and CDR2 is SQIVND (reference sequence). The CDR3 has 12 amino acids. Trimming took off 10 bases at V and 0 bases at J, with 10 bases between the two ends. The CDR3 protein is CATSASSYEQYF. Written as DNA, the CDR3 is TGTGCCACTTCGGCGAGCTCCTACGAGCAGTACTTC.

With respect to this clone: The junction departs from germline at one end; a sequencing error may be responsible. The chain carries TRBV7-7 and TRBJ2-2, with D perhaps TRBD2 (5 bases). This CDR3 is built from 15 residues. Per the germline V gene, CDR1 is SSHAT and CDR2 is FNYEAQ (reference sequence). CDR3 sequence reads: CASSQDSGVTGELFF. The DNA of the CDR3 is TGTGCTAGCAGCCAAGACTCCGGGGTCACCGGGGAGCTGTTTTTT.

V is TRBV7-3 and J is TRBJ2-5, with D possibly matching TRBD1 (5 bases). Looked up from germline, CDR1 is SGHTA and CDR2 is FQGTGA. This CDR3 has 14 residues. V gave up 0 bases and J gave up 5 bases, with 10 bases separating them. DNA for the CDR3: TGTGCCAGCAGCTTAACAGGGGCGTATGAGACCCAGTACTTC. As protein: CASSLTGAYETQYF.

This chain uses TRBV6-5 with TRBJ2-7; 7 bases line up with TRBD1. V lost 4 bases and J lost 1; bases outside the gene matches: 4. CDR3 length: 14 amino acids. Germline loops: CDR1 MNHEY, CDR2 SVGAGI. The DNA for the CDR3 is TGTGCCAGCAGTTCCCCGGGACAGTCCTACGAGCAGTACTTC. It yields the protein CASSSPGQSYEQYF.

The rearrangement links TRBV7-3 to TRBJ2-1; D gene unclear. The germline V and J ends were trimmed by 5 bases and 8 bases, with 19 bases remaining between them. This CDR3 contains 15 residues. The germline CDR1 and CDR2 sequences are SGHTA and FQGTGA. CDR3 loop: CASSPRGLGRYEQFF. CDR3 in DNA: TGTGCCAGCAGCCCCCGTGGGTTAGGCCGCTATGAGCAGTTCTTC.

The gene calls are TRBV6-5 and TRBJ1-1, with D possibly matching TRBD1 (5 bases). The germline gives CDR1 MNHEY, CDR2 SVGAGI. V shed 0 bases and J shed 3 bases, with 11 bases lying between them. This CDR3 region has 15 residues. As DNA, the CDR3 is TGTGCCAGCAGTTACTCGGCCCGAGGGGACACTGAAGCTTTCTTT. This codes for CASSYSARGDTEAFF.

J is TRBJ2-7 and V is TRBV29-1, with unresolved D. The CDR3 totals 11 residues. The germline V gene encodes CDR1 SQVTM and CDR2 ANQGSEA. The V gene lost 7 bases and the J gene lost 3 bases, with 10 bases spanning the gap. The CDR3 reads CSGLGDYEQYF. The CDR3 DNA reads TGCAGCGGTCTTGGGGACTACGAGCAGTACTTC.

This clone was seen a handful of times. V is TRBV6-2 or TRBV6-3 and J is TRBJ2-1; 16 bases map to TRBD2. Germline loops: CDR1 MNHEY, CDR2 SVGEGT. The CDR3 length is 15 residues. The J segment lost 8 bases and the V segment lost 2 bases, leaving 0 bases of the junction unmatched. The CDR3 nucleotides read TGTGCCAGCAGTTACGGGACTAGCGGGGGGGATGAGCAGTTCTTC. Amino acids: CASSYGTSGGDEQFF.

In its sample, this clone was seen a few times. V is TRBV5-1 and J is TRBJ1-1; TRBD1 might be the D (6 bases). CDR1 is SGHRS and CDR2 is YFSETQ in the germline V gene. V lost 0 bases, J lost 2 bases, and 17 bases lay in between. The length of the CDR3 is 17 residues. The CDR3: CASSLGDTRGINTEAFF. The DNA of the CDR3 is TGCGCCAGCAGCTTGGGGGACACCAGGGGCATCAACACTGAAGCTTTCTTT.

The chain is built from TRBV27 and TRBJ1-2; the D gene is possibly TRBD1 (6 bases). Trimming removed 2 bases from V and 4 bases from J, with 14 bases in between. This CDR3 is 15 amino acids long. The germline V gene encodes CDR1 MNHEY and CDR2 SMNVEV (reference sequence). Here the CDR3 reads CASSLGQGMGYGYTF. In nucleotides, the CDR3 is TGTGCCAGCAGTTTAGGGCAGGGGATGGGCTATGGCTACACCTTC.

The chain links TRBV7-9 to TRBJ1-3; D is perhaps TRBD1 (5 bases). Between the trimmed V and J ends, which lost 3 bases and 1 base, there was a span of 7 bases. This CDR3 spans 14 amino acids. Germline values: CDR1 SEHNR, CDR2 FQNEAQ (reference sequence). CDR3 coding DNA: TGTGCCAGCAGCTTGAGGGGATCTGGAAACACCATATATTTT. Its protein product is CASSLRGSGNTIYF. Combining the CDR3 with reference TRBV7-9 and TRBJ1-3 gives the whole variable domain DTGVSQNPRHKITKRGQNVTFRCDPISEHNRLYWYRQTLGQGPEFLTYFQNEAQLEKSRLLSDRFSAERPKGSFSTLEIQRTEQGDSAMYLCASSLRGSGNTIYFGEGSWLTVV.

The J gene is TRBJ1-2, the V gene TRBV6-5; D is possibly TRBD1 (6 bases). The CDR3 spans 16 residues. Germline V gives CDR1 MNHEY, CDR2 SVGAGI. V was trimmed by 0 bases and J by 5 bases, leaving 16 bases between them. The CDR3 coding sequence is TGTGCCAGCAGTTACTCGGGCGGCAGGGGAACGTATGGCTACACCTTC. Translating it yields CASSYSGGRGTYGYTF.

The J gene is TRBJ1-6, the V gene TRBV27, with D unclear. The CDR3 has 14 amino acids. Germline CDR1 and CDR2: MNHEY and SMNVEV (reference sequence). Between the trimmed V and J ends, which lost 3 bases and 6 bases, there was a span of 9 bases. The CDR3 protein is CASSFSGPNSPLHF. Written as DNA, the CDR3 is TGTGCCAGCAGTTTTTCAGGACCTAATTCACCCCTCCACTTT.

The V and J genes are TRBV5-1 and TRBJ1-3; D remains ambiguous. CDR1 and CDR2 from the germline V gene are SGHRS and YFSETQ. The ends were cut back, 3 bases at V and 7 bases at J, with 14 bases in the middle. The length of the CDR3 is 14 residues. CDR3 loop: CASSSSGLANTIYF. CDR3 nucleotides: TGCGCCAGCAGCTCCTCAGGTCTTGCGAACACCATATATTTT. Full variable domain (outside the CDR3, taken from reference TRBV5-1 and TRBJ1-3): KAGVTQTPRYLIKTRGQQVTLSCSPISGHRSVSWYQQTPGQGLQFLFEYFSETQRNKGNFPGRFSGRQFSNSRSEMNVSTLELGDSALYLCASSSSGLANTIYFGEGSWLTVV.

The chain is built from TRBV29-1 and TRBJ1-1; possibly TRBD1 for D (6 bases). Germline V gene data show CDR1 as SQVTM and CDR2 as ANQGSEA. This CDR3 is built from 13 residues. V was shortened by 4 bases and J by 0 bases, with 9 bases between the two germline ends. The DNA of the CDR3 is TGCAGCGTTGTGACAGGTATGAACACTGAAGCTTTCTTT. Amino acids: CSVVTGMNTEAFF.

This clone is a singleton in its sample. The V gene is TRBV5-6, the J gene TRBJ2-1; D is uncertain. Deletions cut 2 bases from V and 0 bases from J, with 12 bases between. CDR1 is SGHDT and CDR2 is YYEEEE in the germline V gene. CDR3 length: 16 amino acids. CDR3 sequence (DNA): TGTGCCAGCAGCTTCTCGCAGGAGAGCTCCTACAATGAGCAGTTCTTC. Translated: CASSFSQESSYNEQFF.

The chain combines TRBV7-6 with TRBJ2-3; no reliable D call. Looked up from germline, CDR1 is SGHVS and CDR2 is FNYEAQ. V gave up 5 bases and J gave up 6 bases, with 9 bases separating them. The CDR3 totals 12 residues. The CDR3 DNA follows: TGTGCCAGCAGCCCCAACAAGGATACGCAGTATTTT. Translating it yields CASSPNKDTQYF.

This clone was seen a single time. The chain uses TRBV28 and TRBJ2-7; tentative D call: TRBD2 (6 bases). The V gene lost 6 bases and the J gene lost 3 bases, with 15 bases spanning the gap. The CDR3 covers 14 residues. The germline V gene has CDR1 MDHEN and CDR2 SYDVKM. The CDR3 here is CASSGDWRNYEQYF. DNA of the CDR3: TGTGCCAGCAGCGGGGACTGGCGAAACTACGAGCAGTACTTC.

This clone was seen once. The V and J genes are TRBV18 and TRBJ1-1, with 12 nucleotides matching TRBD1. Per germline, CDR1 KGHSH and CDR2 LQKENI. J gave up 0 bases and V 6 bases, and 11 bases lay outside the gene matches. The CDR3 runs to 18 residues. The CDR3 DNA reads TGTGCCAGCTCCCTATTCTCCGGGACAGGGGGCGTGAACACTGAAGCTTTCTTT. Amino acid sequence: CASSLFSGTGGVNTEAFF.

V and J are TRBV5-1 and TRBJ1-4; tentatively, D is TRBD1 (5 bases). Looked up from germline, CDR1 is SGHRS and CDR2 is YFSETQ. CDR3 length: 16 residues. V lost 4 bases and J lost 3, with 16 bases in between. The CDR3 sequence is CASSVSQGFANEKLFF. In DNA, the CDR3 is TGCGCCAGCAGCGTTAGTCAGGGTTTTGCTAATGAAAAACTGTTTTTT.

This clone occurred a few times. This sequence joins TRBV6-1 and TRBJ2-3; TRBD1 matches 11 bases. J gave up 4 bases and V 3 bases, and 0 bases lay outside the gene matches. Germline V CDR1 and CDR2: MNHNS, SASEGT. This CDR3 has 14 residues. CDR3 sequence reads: CASSEDRGPDTQYF. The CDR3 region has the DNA TGTGCCAGCAGTGAGGACAGGGGGCCAGATACGCAGTATTTT.

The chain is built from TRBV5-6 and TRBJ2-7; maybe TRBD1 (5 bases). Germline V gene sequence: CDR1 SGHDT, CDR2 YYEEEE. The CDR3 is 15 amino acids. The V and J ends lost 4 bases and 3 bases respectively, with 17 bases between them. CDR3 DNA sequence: TGTGCCAGCAGCCAGAGCAACGCCAGGGACTACGAGCAGTACTTC. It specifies CASSQSNARDYEQYF.

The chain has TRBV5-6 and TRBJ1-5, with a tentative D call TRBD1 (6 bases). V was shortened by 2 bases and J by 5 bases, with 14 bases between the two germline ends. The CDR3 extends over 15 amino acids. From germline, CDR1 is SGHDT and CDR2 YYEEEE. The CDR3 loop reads CASSLGGGGDQPQHF. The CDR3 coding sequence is TGTGCCAGCAGCTTAGGCGGAGGGGGGGATCAGCCCCAGCATTTT.

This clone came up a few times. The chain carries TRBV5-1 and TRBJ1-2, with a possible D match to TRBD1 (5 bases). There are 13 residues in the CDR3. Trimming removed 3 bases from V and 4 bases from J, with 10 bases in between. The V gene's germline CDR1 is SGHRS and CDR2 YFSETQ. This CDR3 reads CASSSGPPYGYTF. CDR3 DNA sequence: TGCGCCAGCAGCTCGGGACCGCCCTATGGCTACACCTTC.

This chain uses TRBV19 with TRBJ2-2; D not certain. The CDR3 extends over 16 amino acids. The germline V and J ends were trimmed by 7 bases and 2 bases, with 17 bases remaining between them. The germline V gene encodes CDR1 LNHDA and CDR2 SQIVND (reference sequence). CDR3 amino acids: CASTPFVQANTGELFF. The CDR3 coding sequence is TGTGCCAGTACCCCATTTGTTCAGGCAAACACCGGGGAGCTGTTTTTT.